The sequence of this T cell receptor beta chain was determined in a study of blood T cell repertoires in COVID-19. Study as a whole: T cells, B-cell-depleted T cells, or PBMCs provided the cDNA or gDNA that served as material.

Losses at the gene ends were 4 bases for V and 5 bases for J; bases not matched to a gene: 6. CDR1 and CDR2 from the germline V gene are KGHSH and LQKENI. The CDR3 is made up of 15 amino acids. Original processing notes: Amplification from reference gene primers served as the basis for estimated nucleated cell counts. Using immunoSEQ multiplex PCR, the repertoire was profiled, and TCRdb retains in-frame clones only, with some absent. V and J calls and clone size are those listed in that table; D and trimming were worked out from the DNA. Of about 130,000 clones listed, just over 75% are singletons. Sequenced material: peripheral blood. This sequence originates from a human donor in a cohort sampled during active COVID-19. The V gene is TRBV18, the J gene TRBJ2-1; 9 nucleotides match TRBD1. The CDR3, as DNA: TGTGCCAGCTCACGTCGGACAGGGGACCACAATGAGCAGTTCTTC. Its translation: CASSRRTGDHNEQFF. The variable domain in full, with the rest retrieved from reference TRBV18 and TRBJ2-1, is NAGVMQNPRHLVRRRGQEARLRCSPMKGHSHVYWYRQLPEEGLKFMVYLQKENIIDESGMPKERFSAEFPKEGPSILRIQQVVRGDSAAYFCASSRRTGDHNEQFFGPGTRLTVL.